What follows is one TCR beta chain and its context. Its target is not known. The sample is drawn from a study of T cell repertoires in urothelial bladder cancer. About the research overall: Of some 12 resected lesions, a few were cT2 or greater. The study, taken as a whole, reports: Carcinoma specimens had fewer T cells than benign specimens. One T-cell clone reached up to roughly 15% of carcinoma infiltrating lymphocytes. Benign specimens had a median approximately 13% infiltrating lymphocyte percentage.

Germline loops: CDR1 SGHTS, CDR2 YDEGEE. V lost 0 bases and J 6 bases, leaving 12 bases between the germline ends. The CDR3 extends over 14 amino acids. Method: immunoSEQ multiplex PCR; TCRdb's copy keeps in-frame clones and lacks some. The data show 5,000 to 7,500 clones, around 75% seen once. The sequenced material came from tumor-infiltrating cells from bladder cancer. V usage is TRBV5-8 and J usage is TRBJ1-1; maybe TRBD1 (5 bases). This TCR was sampled from a human donor with urothelial carcinoma. The CDR3 loop reads CASSLDLRGSEAFF. CDR3 bases: TGTGCCAGCAGCTTGGACCTTCGGGGCTCTGAAGCTTTCTTT.